This entry lists 31 T cell receptor beta chains sequenced from one sample in a study of post-analysis software for immune sequencing data (dated by TCRdb to between 2015 and 2016). Summary of the overall study and its limitations: Significantly higher frequencies in patients than in controls were found for five or six TRBV segments, including TRBV5-6, TRBV5-1 and TRBV20-1.

No cognate antigen is known for these TCRs. Library construction relied on PCR. TCRdb shows the sequencer as Illumina HiSeq 2500. To reduce PCR and sequencing biases, unique molecular identifiers were incorporated into the TCR beta cDNA libraries. TCRdb ran its own pipeline on the public reads, namely fastp trimming at Q25 and MiXCR clone calling, and kept in-frame beta chains. CDR3 protein duplicates are merged, each entry listing the most common genes and DNA. Recorded for this sample are roughly 800,000 distinct CDR3 sequences; around 53% of them occurred a single time. About 4.5% of the sample is taken by the ten largest. The sequenced material came from blood. These receptors were taken from a girl aged 5 to 17 with multiple sclerosis.

This clonotype showed up just a few times. The chain is built from TRBV20-1 and TRBJ2-7; the D gene is possibly TRBD2 (5 bases). V was cut by 0 bases and J by 0 bases, with 9 bases left in between. Germline loops: CDR1 DFQATT, CDR2 SNEGSKA (reference sequence). The CDR3 contains 14 residues. CDR3 in amino acids: CSARDGGGSYEQYF. CDR3 DNA sequence: TGCAGTGCTAGAGATGGAGGCGGCTCCTACGAGCAGTACTTC.

The chain has TRBV7-9 and TRBJ2-1; D might be TRBD1 or TRBD2, each matching 5 bases. V dropped 2 bases and J dropped 8 bases, with 16 bases sitting between them. Germline CDR1 reads SEHNR; CDR2 reads FQNEAQ (reference sequence). The CDR3 runs to 15 residues. In DNA form, the CDR3 reads TGTGCCAGCAGCTTACAGGGACGAAGCGCCGATGAGCAGTTCTTC. Protein sequence: CASSLQGRSADEQFF.

The chain carries TRBV28 and TRBJ2-4; D is unclear. CDR3 length: 15 residues. V was cut by 10 bases and J by 5 bases, with 21 bases left in between. CDR1 and CDR2 from the germline V gene are MDHEN and SYDVKM. The CDR3 sequence: CATQSGLRLENIQYF. The CDR3 nucleotides read TGTGCCACACAATCCGGGCTGAGGCTCGAAAACATTCAGTACTTC.

In the case of this clonotype: One end of the junction varies from germline; a read error may be responsible. The chain uses TRBV3-1 and TRBJ2-5; TRBD2 is a possible D gene (5 bases). The CDR3 covers 15 residues. Germline-derived CDR1 and CDR2 are LGHDT and YNNKEL (reference sequence). This CDR3 reads CASSQAHGNQETQYF. CDR3 in DNA: TGTGCCAGTAGCCAAGCCCACGGGAACCAAGAGACCCAGTACTTC.

The chain carries TRBV5-1 and TRBJ2-7; either TRBD1 or TRBD2 may fit D (5 bases each). The V gene lost 0 bases and the J gene lost 5 bases, with 18 bases spanning the gap. Per the germline V gene, CDR1 is SGHRS and CDR2 is YFSETQ. This CDR3 is built from 16 residues. The CDR3 sequence: CASSLAVMGDANEQYF. Here the CDR3 DNA reads TGCGCCAGCAGCTTGGCCGTAATGGGGGATGCGAACGAGCAGTACTTC.

This clonotype was observed a handful of times. CDR3 sequence (DNA): TGTGCCAGCAGCTTACACTCTTGGGAGACCCAGTACTTC. This encodes CASSLHSWETQYF. This chain links TRBV7-2 with TRBJ2-7, with no clear D. With the DNA end fitting TRBJ2-5 better, the J assignment may be wrong. Germline CDR1 and CDR2: SGHTA and FQGNSA. This CDR3 has 13 residues.

V is TRBV5-1 and J is TRBJ1-2; 7 bases match TRBD1. Germline V gene sequence: CDR1 SGHRS, CDR2 YFSETQ. The length of the CDR3 is 16 residues. With V trimmed by 1 base and J by 3 bases, 9 bases remained unmatched. The CDR3 DNA is TGCGCCAGCAGCTTGAACAGGGGTGGTCCGGACTATGGCTACACCTTC. Its translation is CASSLNRGGPDYGYTF.

This clonotype was found a few times. The V and J genes are TRBV29-1 and TRBJ1-2, with 8 positions matching TRBD1. Trimming cost V 6 bases and J 5 bases; bases outside gene matches: 5. The germline gives CDR1 SQVTM, CDR2 ANQGSEA. CDR3 length equals 12 residues. Written as DNA, the CDR3 is TGCAGCGTAGAGGACAGGGCGTATGGCTACACCTTC. Its translation: CSVEDRAYGYTF.

V gene TRBV20-1 combines with J gene TRBJ1-6, with TRBD1 identical over 10 bases. CDR1 and CDR2 from the germline V gene are DFQATT and SNEGSKA (reference sequence). The length of the CDR3 is 14 residues. V lost 5 bases, J lost 9 bases, and 7 bases stayed unmatched. CDR3 in amino acids: CSAVPGQGGSPLHF. The CDR3 nucleotides are TGCAGTGCTGTGCCCGGACAGGGGGGTTCACCCCTCCACTTT.

The chain is built from TRBV20-1 and TRBJ2-7; possibly TRBD1 or TRBD2 for D (6 bases each). CDR3 length: 14 residues. V was trimmed by 6 bases and J by 0 bases, leaving 15 bases between them. Germline V CDR1 and CDR2: DFQATT, SNEGSKA (reference sequence). CDR3 DNA sequence: TGCAGTGCAAGAAAGGGGGGATCCTCCTACGAGCAGTACTTC. This encodes CSARKGGSSYEQYF.

V usage is TRBV5-1 and J usage is TRBJ1-1; TRBD1 aligns across 7 bases. This CDR3 has 18 residues. V was pared by 0 bases and J by 6 bases, with 17 bases of the junction left unmatched. Germline CDR1 SGHRS, CDR2 YFSETQ. The CDR3 spells CASSLAPDRVKVHPEAFF. CDR3 nucleotide sequence: TGCGCCAGCAGCTTGGCCCCAGACAGGGTAAAGGTTCATCCTGAAGCTTTCTTT. The full variable domain, its missing parts supplied by reference TRBV5-1 and TRBJ1-1, is KAGVTQTPRYLIKTRGQQVTLSCSPISGHRSVSWYQQTPGQGLQFLFEYFSETQRNKGNFPGRFSGRQFSNSRSEMNVSTLELGDSALYLCASSLAPDRVKVHPEAFFGQGTRLTVV.

This chain connects TRBV29-1 to TRBJ1-1, with D perhaps TRBD1 (6 bases). Germline V gene sequence: CDR1 SQVTM, CDR2 ANQGSEA. CDR3 length equals 13 residues. Trimming took off 4 bases at V and 11 bases at J, with 20 bases between the two ends. CDR3 in DNA: TGCAGCGTTGCGGGGCAGGGGTTTTCTATGGCTTTCTTT. Protein product: CSVAGQGFSMAFF. The full variable domain, its missing parts supplied by reference TRBV29-1 and TRBJ1-1, is SAVISQKPSRDICQRGTSLTIQCQVDSQVTMMFWYRQQPGQSLTLIATANQGSEATYESGFVIDKFPISRPNLTFSTLTVSNMSPEDSSIYLCSVAGQGFSMAFFGQGTRLTVV.

The table lists this clonotype with a few counts. The chain combines TRBV6-5 with TRBJ2-1; D is ambiguous. V was trimmed by 4 bases and J by 1 base, leaving 11 bases between them. CDR1 is MNHEY, CDR2 SVGAGI, per germline. The CDR3 consists of 15 residues. CDR3 region: CASSWLVNSYNEQFF. The CDR3 coding sequence is TGTGCCAGCAGTTGGTTAGTTAATTCCTACAATGAGCAGTTCTTC.

This clonotype was recorded many times. V usage is TRBV5-1 and J usage is TRBJ1-2; D gene unclear. The germline gives CDR1 SGHRS, CDR2 YFSETQ. This CDR3 is built from 13 residues. V was pared by 0 bases and J by 1 base, with 4 bases between. The CDR3 nucleotides are TGCGCCAGCAGCTTGGACAGTAACTATGGCTACACCTTC. It codes for CASSLDSNYGYTF. Full variable domain (outside the CDR3, taken from reference TRBV5-1 and TRBJ1-2): KAGVTQTPRYLIKTRGQQVTLSCSPISGHRSVSWYQQTPGQGLQFLFEYFSETQRNKGNFPGRFSGRQFSNSRSEMNVSTLELGDSALYLCASSLDSNYGYTFGSGTRLTVV.

V gene TRBV7-3 combines with J gene TRBJ2-7; 7 bases agree with TRBD1. The J call may be mistaken, given a closer DNA end match to TRBJ2-5. In germline, CDR1 is SGHTA, CDR2 FQGTGA. This CDR3 is 15 amino acids long. The CDR3 region is CASSFQQGLGETQYF. In DNA, the CDR3 is TGTGCCAGCAGCTTTCAACAGGGGCTAGGAGAGACCCAGTACTTC.

CDR3 region: CASSFADSPAYEQYF. CDR3 bases: TGTGCCAGCAGCTTTGCAGACAGTCCAGCCTACGAGCAGTACTTC. V usage is TRBV7-2 and J usage is TRBJ2-7; possible D gene TRBD1, 5 bases. The CDR3 has 15 amino acids. CDR1 is SGHTA and CDR2 is FQGNSA in the germline V gene. V lost 3 bases and J 2 bases, leaving 14 bases between the germline ends.

This clonotype has just a few counts. The chain employs TRBV30 and TRBJ2-5; TRBD2 might be the D (5 bases). This CDR3 has 12 amino acids. Germline values: CDR1 GTSNPN, CDR2 SVGIG (reference sequence). The ends were cut back, 0 bases at V and 13 bases at J, with 15 bases in the middle. CDR3 nucleotides: TGTGCCTGGAGTGTACGGGGTTGCGGGTCGTACTTC. As protein: CAWSVRGCGSYF.

This clonotype was observed a handful of times. The chain employs TRBV6-5 and TRBJ1-4, with D possibly matching TRBD1 (5 bases). Trimming removed 6 bases at V and 0 bases at J, with 8 bases between. The CDR3 consists of 14 residues. The V gene's germline CDR1 is MNHEY and CDR2 SVGAGI. CDR3 in amino acids: CASSRDSTNEKLFF. The CDR3 nucleotides read TGTGCCAGCAGCAGGGACTCAACTAATGAAAAACTGTTTTTT.

This clonotype was observed a handful of times. V usage is TRBV7-7 and J usage is TRBJ2-3; the D gene is possibly TRBD2 (7 bases). The CDR3 spans 13 residues. CDR1 and CDR2 from the germline V gene are SSHAT and FNYEAQ (reference sequence). Deletions cut 5 bases from V and 4 bases from J, with 10 bases between. DNA of the CDR3: TGTGCCAGCAGCGGCGGGGGCCCAGATACGCAGTATTTT. It specifies CASSGGGPDTQYF.

The rearrangement joins TRBV5-1 to TRBJ2-3, with a possible D match to TRBD1 (5 bases). The CDR3 is 13 residues long. The V gene's germline CDR1 is SGHRS and CDR2 YFSETQ. V shed 4 bases and J shed 4 bases, with 10 bases lying between them. CDR3 sequence: CASSAREADTQYF. For the CDR3, the DNA is TGCGCCAGCAGCGCCAGGGAAGCAGATACGCAGTATTTT.

The rearrangement links TRBV29-1 to TRBJ2-7; 9 bases map to TRBD2. With 4 bases clipped from V and 7 bases from J, the junction kept 11 bases outside the gene matches. Germline V gives CDR1 SQVTM, CDR2 ANQGSEA. The CDR3 is 14 residues long. In DNA form, the CDR3 reads TGCAGCGTTGTAGGCCTAGCGGGACATCGGGAGCAGTACTTC. Translation: CSVVGLAGHREQYF.

This CDR3 is CASSFEGARDGYTF. The DNA for the CDR3 is TGTGCCAGCAGTTTCGAGGGGGCGCGGGATGGCTACACCTTC. The chain couples TRBV28 to TRBJ1-2; 7 bases agree with TRBD1. This CDR3 comprises 14 residues. Germline CDR1 is MDHEN and CDR2 is SYDVKM. The junction had 7 bases not matched to a gene; V was cut back by 3 bases and J by 6 bases.

As for this clonotype: This may come from a read error, since a much larger clone is one base off. The V call is TRBV6-4, the J call TRBJ2-6, with D unclear. Germline V gives CDR1 MRHNA, CDR2 SNTAGT. The V end lost 2 bases, the J end lost 1 base, and 3 bases lay between the germline ends. CDR3 length: 14 amino acids. Written as DNA, the CDR3 is TGTGCCAGCAGTGACAGGTCTGGGGCCAACGTCCTGACTTTC. Translating it yields CASSDRSGANVLTF.

This rearrangement joins TRBV15 to TRBJ2-5; 7 bases map to TRBD1. The end of the DNA fits TRBJ2-7 better, so the J call may be wrong. The CDR3 loop spans 16 amino acids. Germline V gene data show CDR1 as LNHNV and CDR2 as YYDKDF (reference sequence). The CDR3: CATSRDLAGGRHEQYF. CDR3 sequence (DNA): TGTGCCACCAGCAGAGATCTTGCAGGGGGTAGGCACGAGCAGTACTTC.

This clonotype was seen a few times. This chain joins TRBV6-1 and TRBJ2-3, with 7 bases identical to TRBD1. The germline V gene encodes CDR1 MNHNS and CDR2 SASEGT. The V segment lost 1 base and the J segment 4 bases; nucleotides outside the gene matches: 2. The CDR3 is 14 amino acids. CDR3 DNA sequence: TGTGCCAGCAGTGAAGGCCAGGGGGCAGATACGCAGTATTTT. The encoded protein is CASSEGQGADTQYF.

The rearrangement links TRBV20-1 to TRBJ2-1, with 12 bases matching TRBD2. The germline gives CDR1 DFQATT, CDR2 SNEGSKA (reference sequence). The CDR3 extends over 18 amino acids. The ends lost 0 bases at V and 10 bases at J; junction bases unmatched: 16. The CDR3 DNA reads as TGCAGTGCTAGAGATCCCCCTCGACTAGCGGGAGAATCTGGCGAGCAGTTCTTC. Its translation is CSARDPPRLAGESGEQFF.

In DNA, the CDR3 is TGCGCCAGCAGCTTGGAGACAGGACCCTATGGCTACACCTTC. As protein: CASSLETGPYGYTF. The genes are TRBV5-1 and TRBJ1-2, with D perhaps TRBD1 (6 bases). From germline, CDR1 is SGHRS and CDR2 YFSETQ. There are 14 residues in the CDR3. V lost 0 bases to trimming and J lost 4 bases, with 10 bases between them.

This sequence joins TRBV20-1 and TRBJ2-5; 9 bases match TRBD2. Germline trimming cut 4 bases from V and 5 bases from J; bases unmatched to any gene: 2. Germline V gene sequence: CDR1 DFQATT, CDR2 SNEGSKA (reference sequence). The CDR3 is 12 amino acids. CDR3 protein: CSATSGTETQYF. CDR3 nucleotides: TGCAGTGCTACTAGCGGGACGGAGACCCAGTACTTC.

V usage is TRBV29-1 and J usage is TRBJ1-2; D is possibly TRBD1 (5 bases). The V and J ends lost 1 base and 12 bases respectively, with 18 bases between them. Germline V CDR1 and CDR2: SQVTM, ANQGSEA. The CDR3 has 13 residues. The CDR3 is CSVEGGAGSRHTF. In DNA, the CDR3 is TGCAGCGTTGAAGGTGGGGCAGGGTCTCGCCACACCTTC.

CDR3 nucleotides: TGTGCCAGCAGGGGCGTTCACAATGAGCAGTTCTTC. This gives the protein CASRGVHNEQFF. The chain has TRBV3-1 and TRBJ2-1, with D hard to call. Per germline, CDR1 LGHDT and CDR2 YNNKEL (reference sequence). V gave up 6 bases and J gave up 5 bases, with 8 bases separating them. The CDR3 is 12 amino acids.

The rearrangement links TRBV20-1 to TRBJ2-1; D possibly matches TRBD1 or TRBD2 (6 bases each). Germline V gene lookup returns CDR1 DFQATT and CDR2 SNEGSKA (reference sequence). V shed 3 bases and J shed 7 bases, with 10 bases lying between them. This CDR3 is built from 12 residues. CDR3 in amino acids: CSARKGGNEQFF. CDR3 sequence (DNA): TGCAGTGCTAGGAAGGGGGGTAATGAGCAGTTCTTC.